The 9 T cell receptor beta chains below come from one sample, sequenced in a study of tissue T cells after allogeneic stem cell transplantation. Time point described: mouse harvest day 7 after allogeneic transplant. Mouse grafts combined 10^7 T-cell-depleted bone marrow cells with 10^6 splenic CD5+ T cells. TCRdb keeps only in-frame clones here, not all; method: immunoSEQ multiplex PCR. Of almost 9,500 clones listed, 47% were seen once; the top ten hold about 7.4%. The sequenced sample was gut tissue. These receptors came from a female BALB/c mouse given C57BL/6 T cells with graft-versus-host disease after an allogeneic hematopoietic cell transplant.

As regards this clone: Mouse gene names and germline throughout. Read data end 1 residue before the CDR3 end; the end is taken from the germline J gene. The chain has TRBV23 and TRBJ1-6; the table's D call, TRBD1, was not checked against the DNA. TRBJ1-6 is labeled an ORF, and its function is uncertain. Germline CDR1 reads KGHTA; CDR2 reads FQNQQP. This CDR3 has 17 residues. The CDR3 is CSSSKGQAFSYNSPLYF. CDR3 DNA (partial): TGCTCCAGCAGTAAGGGACAGGCGTTTTCCTATAATTCGCCCCTCTAC.

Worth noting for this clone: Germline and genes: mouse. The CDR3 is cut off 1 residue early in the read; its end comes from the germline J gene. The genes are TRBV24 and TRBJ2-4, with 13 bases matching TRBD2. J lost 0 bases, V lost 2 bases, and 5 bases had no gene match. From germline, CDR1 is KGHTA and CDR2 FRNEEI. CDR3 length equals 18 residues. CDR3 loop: CASSLSGTGGVSQNTLYF. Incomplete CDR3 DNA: TGTGCCAGCAGTCTGAGTGGGACTGGGGGGGTTAGTCAAAACACCTTGTAC.

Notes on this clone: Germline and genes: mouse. Partial CDR3 DNA: TGCTCCAGCAGCCAACTGGGGGGTTATAACTATGCTGAGCAGTTC. Translating it yields CSSSQLGGYNYAEQF. The full CDR3 reads CSSSQLGGYNYAEQFF. This sequence joins TRBV23 and TRBJ2-1; no DNA check was done on the table's D call, TRBD2. The CDR3 goes on 1 residue after the read ends, and that part is filled in from the germline J gene. The length of the CDR3 is 16 residues. The V gene's germline CDR1 is KGHTA and CDR2 FQNQQP.

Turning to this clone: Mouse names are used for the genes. CDR3 amino acids: CASSLDKQNTLYF. The CDR3 bases that were read are TGTGCCAGCAGTCTGGACAAACAAAACACCTTGTAC. The rearrangement uses TRBV26 and TRBJ2-4; D is unclear. The read terminates 1 residue ahead of where the CDR3 ends, so the germline J gene completes it. The CDR3 totals 13 residues. From germline, CDR1 is KGHPV and CDR2 FQNQEV (reference sequence). Trimming took off 2 bases at V and 3 bases at J, with 6 bases between the two ends.

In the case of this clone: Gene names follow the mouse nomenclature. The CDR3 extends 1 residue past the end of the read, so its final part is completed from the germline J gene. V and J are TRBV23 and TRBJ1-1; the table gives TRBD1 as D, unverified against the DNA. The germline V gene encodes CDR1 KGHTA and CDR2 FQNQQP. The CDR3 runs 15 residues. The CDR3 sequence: CSSSRPGQGRAEVFF. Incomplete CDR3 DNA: TGCTCCAGCAGTCGCCCGGGACAGGGGAGGGCAGAAGTCTTC.

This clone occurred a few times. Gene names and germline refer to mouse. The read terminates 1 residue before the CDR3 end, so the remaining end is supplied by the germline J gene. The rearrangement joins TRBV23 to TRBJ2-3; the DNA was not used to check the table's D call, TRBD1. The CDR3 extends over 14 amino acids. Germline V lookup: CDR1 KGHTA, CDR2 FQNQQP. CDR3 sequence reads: CSSSQGQSAETLYF. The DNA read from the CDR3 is TGCTCCAGCAGTCAGGGACAGAGTGCAGAAACGCTGTAT.

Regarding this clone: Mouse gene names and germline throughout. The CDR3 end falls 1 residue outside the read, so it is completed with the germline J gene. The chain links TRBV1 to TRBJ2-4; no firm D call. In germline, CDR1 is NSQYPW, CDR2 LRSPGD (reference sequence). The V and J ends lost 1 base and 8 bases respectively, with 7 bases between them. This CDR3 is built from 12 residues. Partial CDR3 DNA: TGCACCTGCAGTGCAGGGTGGAGCACCTTGTAC. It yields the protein CTCSAGWSTLY. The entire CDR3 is CTCSAGWSTLYF.

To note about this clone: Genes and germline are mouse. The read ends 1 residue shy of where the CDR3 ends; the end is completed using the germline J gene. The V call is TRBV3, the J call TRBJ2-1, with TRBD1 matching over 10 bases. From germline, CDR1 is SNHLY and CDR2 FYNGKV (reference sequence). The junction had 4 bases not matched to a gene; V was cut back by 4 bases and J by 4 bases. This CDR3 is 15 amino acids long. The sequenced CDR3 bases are TGTGCCAGCAGCTCCGGACAGGGGGTGTATGCTGAGCAGTTC. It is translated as CASSSGQGVYAEQF. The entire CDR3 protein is CASSSGQGVYAEQFF.

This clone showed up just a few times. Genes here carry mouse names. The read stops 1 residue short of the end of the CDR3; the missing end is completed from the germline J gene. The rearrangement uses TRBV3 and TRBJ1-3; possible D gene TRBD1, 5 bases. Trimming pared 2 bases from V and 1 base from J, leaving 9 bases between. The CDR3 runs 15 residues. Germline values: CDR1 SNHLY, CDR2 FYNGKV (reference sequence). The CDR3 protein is CASSLWGDSGNTLYF. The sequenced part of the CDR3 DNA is TGTGCCAGCAGCTTATGGGGGGACTCTGGAAATACGCTCTAT.